These 5 T cell receptor beta chains share one sample of origin, sequenced in a study of brain metastases from non-small cell lung cancer. TCRdb's copy holds only in-frame clones and misses some; the assay was immunoSEQ multiplex PCR. Of several thousand clones detected, over 80% appear once; the ten largest clones hold roughly 4%. Sequenced input: primary lung tumor tissue. The receptors originated from a donor at least 40 years old with non-small cell lung cancer.

This clone was observed once. The chain recombines TRBV29-1 with TRBJ1-1; D remains unclear. The germline CDR1 and CDR2 sequences are SQVTM and ANQGSEA. The CDR3 is made up of 14 amino acids. Trimming removed 4 bases at V and 5 bases at J, with 17 bases between. CDR3: CSVAIGPGSTEAFF. In DNA, the CDR3 is TGCAGCGTTGCCATCGGGCCGGGGAGTACTGAAGCTTTCTTT.

The CDR3 here is CASRPGQGLQGEKLFF. The CDR3 region has the DNA TGTGCCAGTAGACCGGGACAGGGGCTACAGGGTGAAAAACTGTTTTTT. J is TRBJ1-4 and V is TRBV6-6; the match to TRBD1 covers 10 bases. The V and J ends lost 9 bases and 7 bases, in that order; junction bases with no gene match: 14. The CDR3 is 16 amino acids. Germline CDR1 and CDR2: MNHNY and SVGAGI (reference sequence).

This chain connects TRBV30 to TRBJ1-1, with D possibly being TRBD1 (5 bases). V lost 1 base to trimming and J lost 5 bases, with 8 bases between them. The germline V gene has CDR1 GTSNPN and CDR2 SVGIG (reference sequence). The CDR3 length is 12 residues. CDR3 residues: CAWSDRQTEAFF. CDR3 bases: TGTGCCTGGAGTGATCGACAGACTGAAGCTTTCTTT.

In its sample, this clone was seen once. The chain has TRBV19 and TRBJ1-2; 9 bases fit TRBD1. The CDR3 is 14 residues long. V dropped 6 bases and J dropped 1; count of bases not matched to a gene: 3. Germline values: CDR1 LNHDA, CDR2 SQIVND (reference sequence). CDR3 coding DNA: TGTGCCAGTAGCCCGGGACAGGGTAACTATGGCTACACCTTC. Translation gives CASSPGQGNYGYTF.

With respect to this clone: This CDR3 is also generated by other DNA sequences in the sample. This chain joins TRBV18 and TRBJ1-1; no reliable D call. V lost 1 base and J 2 bases, leaving 14 bases between the germline ends. This CDR3 comprises 16 residues. Germline V lookup: CDR1 KGHSH, CDR2 LQKENI. CDR3 region: CASSPLSGPFNTEAFF. In DNA form, the CDR3 reads TGTGCCAGCTCACCACTAAGCGGTCCTTTCAACACTGAAGCTTTCTTT.